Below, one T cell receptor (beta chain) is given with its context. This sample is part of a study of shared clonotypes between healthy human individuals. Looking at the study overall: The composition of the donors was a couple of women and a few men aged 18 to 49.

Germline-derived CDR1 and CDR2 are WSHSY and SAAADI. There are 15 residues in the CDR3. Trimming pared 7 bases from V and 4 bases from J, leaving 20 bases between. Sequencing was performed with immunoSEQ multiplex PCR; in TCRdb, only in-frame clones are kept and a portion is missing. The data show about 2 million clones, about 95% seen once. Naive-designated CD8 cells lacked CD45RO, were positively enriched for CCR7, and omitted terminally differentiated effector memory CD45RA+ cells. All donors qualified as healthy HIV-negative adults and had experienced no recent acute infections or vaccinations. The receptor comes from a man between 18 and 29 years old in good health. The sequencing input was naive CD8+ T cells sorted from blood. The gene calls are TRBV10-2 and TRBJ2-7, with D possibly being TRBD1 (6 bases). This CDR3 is CASNPEGDRRYEQYF. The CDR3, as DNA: TGCGCCAGCAATCCCGAGGGCGACAGGAGATACGAGCAGTACTTC.